These 3 T cell receptor beta chains share one sample of origin, sequenced in a study of OX40 agonist ivuxolimab in advanced cancers. Measured with immunoSEQ multiplex PCR; TCRdb has only the in-frame clones, and not every one. In the table there are 35,000 to 45,000 clones, under 90% of which are singletons. This specimen was CD4+ or CD8+ T cells sorted from blood, taken in a trial of the OX40 agonist ivuxolimab. The receptors stem from an adult with an advanced solid tumor such as melanoma, head and neck, liver or kidney cancer.

The V call is TRBV18, the J call TRBJ2-5; no clear D gene. The CDR3 is made up of 12 amino acids. V was pared by 2 bases and J by 4 bases, with 5 bases between. The germline CDR1 and CDR2 sequences are KGHSH and LQKENI. The CDR3 loop reads CASSPVVETQYF. The CDR3 nucleotides read TGTGCCAGCTCACCAGTCGTAGAGACCCAGTACTTC.

The chain joins TRBV7-8 to TRBJ1-5; D not resolved. V was trimmed by 5 bases and J by 4 bases, leaving 21 bases between them. CDR3 length equals 17 residues. Germline V CDR1 and CDR2: SGHVS, FQNEAQ. CDR3 region: CASSPQSGGAPNQPQHF. DNA for the CDR3: TGTGCCAGCAGCCCTCAGTCGGGTGGTGCACCTAATCAGCCCCAGCATTTT.

The CDR3 is CASRLGLAGYTGELFF. CDR3 coding DNA: TGTGCCAGCAGGTTGGGGTTGGCAGGGTACACCGGGGAGCTGTTTTTT. The V and J genes are TRBV2 and TRBJ2-2, with D possibly TRBD1 on 5 matching bases. Germline V gene data show CDR1 as SNHLY and CDR2 as FYNNEI. Deletions cut 6 bases from V and 3 bases from J, with 17 bases between. The CDR3 length is 16 residues. The full variable domain, rest sourced from reference TRBV2 and TRBJ2-2, is EPEVTQTPSHQVTQMGQEVILRCVPISNHLYFYWYRQILGQKVEFLVSFYNNEISEKSEIFDDQFSVERPDGSNFTLKIRSTKLEDSAMYFCASRLGLAGYTGELFFGEGSRLTVL.